This TCR beta chain was observed in a study of cytomegalovirus exposure and HLA in healthy donors. Whole-study results and caveats: Most TCR sequences were rare, but some public TCRs occurred in many donors.

Primers: 60 Vbeta forward and 13 Jbeta reverse. Produced via immunoSEQ multiplex PCR; TCRdb's table is partial and in-frame only. The table shows about 170,000 clones, with approximately 71% occurring only once. Regarding this clone: Its antigen is currently unknown.

Sequenced input: PBMCs. The TCR originated in a young woman in good health and CMV-seropositive.

As DNA, the CDR3 is TGTGCCAGCAGCGTAGGTGGGGGGGCAAATGAGCAGTTCTTC. Its protein is CASSVGGGANEQFF. The gene calls are TRBV9 and TRBJ2-1; weak D call: TRBD2 (7 bases). Trimming pared 0 bases from V and 7 bases from J, leaving 11 bases between. Germline V lookup: CDR1 SGDLS, CDR2 YYNGEE. The CDR3 is 14 amino acids.